These 18 T cell receptor beta chains were all obtained from the same sample, sequenced in a study of cytomegalovirus exposure and HLA in healthy donors. Primers included in the PCR were 60 Vbeta and 13 Jbeta primers. Assay used: immunoSEQ multiplex PCR; TCRdb lists only in-frame clones, some missing. The sample has tens of thousands of clones; around 77% are singletons. The sample consisted of PBMCs. These receptors all come from a man aged 30 to 45 in good health and CMV-seronegative.

In its sample, this clone was seen a few times. This rearrangement joins TRBV27 to TRBJ2-2; D uncertain. Trimming pared 5 bases from V and 3 bases from J, leaving 10 bases between. The CDR3 is 14 residues long. The germline V gene has CDR1 MNHEY and CDR2 SMNVEV (reference sequence). The chain's CDR3 is CASSLPGYTGELFF. CDR3 nucleotides: TGTGCCAGCAGTCTCCCAGGTTACACCGGGGAGCTGTTTTTT.

The CDR3 bases are TGTGCCAGCAGCTTCGAGGGTCCGGAAGCTTTCTTT. The encoded protein is CASSFEGPEAFF. The chain is built from TRBV5-5 and TRBJ1-1, with D unclear. Trimming took 2 bases from V and 8 from J, leaving 10 bases between them. This CDR3 comprises 12 residues. CDR1 and CDR2 (germline): SGHKS, YYEKEE (reference sequence).

This clone was counted once. The chain joins TRBV7-9 to TRBJ2-7; D gene ambiguous. Trimming pared 1 base from V and 3 bases from J, leaving 7 bases between. The V gene's germline CDR1 is SEHNR and CDR2 FQNEAQ (reference sequence). The length of the CDR3 is 13 residues. The CDR3 DNA sequence: TGTGCCAGCAGCTTAGGCCAGATCTACGAGCAGTACTTC. Amino acids: CASSLGQIYEQYF.

This chain connects TRBV7-9 to TRBJ2-5, with 8 bases identical to TRBD1. The CDR3 length is 14 residues. With 3 bases clipped from V and 5 bases from J, the junction kept 5 bases outside the gene matches. From germline, CDR1 is SEHNR and CDR2 FQNEAQ (reference sequence). CDR3 residues: CASSFLAGGETQYF. The CDR3, as DNA: TGTGCCAGCAGCTTCCTAGCAGGGGGCGAGACCCAGTACTTC.

This clone appeared a few times. V usage is TRBV19 and J usage is TRBJ2-5; D possibly corresponds to TRBD1 (6 bases). Looked up from germline, CDR1 is LNHDA and CDR2 is SQIVND (reference sequence). The CDR3 sequence is 14 residues long. Trimming took 4 bases from V and 0 from J, leaving 9 bases between them. The CDR3 nucleotides read TGTGCCAGTAGTAGGACAGTCTACCAAGAGACCCAGTACTTC. Protein: CASSRTVYQETQYF.

This clone showed up just a few times. The genes are TRBV27 and TRBJ1-1; D is unresolved. V dropped 3 bases and J dropped 2 bases, with 10 bases sitting between them. The CDR3 runs to 14 residues. The germline V gene has CDR1 MNHEY and CDR2 SMNVEV (reference sequence). The CDR3: CASSLNIFNTEAFF. The CDR3 DNA follows: TGTGCCAGCAGTTTGAACATTTTCAACACTGAAGCTTTCTTT.

The chain is built from TRBV6-1 and TRBJ1-6, with D perhaps matching TRBD1 (6 bases). The CDR3 is 13 residues long. Germline-derived CDR1 and CDR2 are MNHNS and SASEGT. Trimming shortened V by 6 bases and J by 10 bases, and 13 bases separated the two germline ends. CDR3 nucleotides: TGTGCCAGCAGGTCGGACAGCCAGTCACCCCTCCACTTT. Amino acid sequence: CASRSDSQSPLHF.

The chain carries TRBV11-2 and TRBJ2-7, with TRBD1 matching 10 bases. V trimming: 1 base; J trimming: 5 bases; junction bases outside the gene matches: 2. CDR1 is SGHAT and CDR2 is FQNNGV in the germline V gene. The CDR3 length is 14 residues. CDR3 in amino acids: CASSLGQGAHEQYF. CDR3 coding DNA: TGTGCCAGCAGCTTAGGACAGGGGGCCCACGAGCAGTACTTC.

V is TRBV9 and J is TRBJ2-2, with D unclear. V lost 0 bases and J lost 0, with 6 bases in between. The CDR3 contains 15 residues. The germline CDR1 and CDR2 sequences are SGDLS and YYNGEE. DNA of the CDR3: TGTGCCAGCAGCGTAGTTGGAGCGAACACCGGGGAGCTGTTTTTT. Translation: CASSVVGANTGELFF.

V and J are TRBV14 and TRBJ2-1, with 7 bases aligning to TRBD1. With 0 bases clipped from V and 10 bases from J, the junction kept 0 bases outside the gene matches. CDR1 is SGHDN, CDR2 FVKESK, per germline. This CDR3 contains 12 residues. The CDR3 is CASSQEDREQFF. The CDR3 nucleotides are TGTGCCAGCAGCCAAGAGGACAGGGAGCAGTTCTTC. Full variable domain (remainder filled in from reference TRBV14 and TRBJ2-1): EAGVTQFPSHSVIEKGQTVTLRCDPISGHDNLYWYRRVMGKEIKFLLHFVKESKQDESGMPNNRFLAERTGGTYSTLKVQPAELEDSGVYFCASSQEDREQFFGPGTRLTVL.

The rearrangement uses TRBV6-1 and TRBJ1-2; the match to TRBD1 covers 9 bases. There are 15 residues in the CDR3. The germline V gene has CDR1 MNHNS and CDR2 SASEGT. The J segment lost 8 bases and the V segment lost 4 bases, leaving 11 bases of the junction unmatched. CDR3 region: CASSGTGEILKGYTF. CDR3 coding DNA: TGTGCCAGCAGTGGGACAGGGGAGATTTTGAAGGGCTACACCTTC.

The rearrangement joins TRBV7-3 to TRBJ2-1; 9 bases line up with TRBD2. The CDR3 consists of 16 residues. Germline V gene sequence: CDR1 SGHTA, CDR2 FQGTGA. With 3 bases clipped from V and 4 bases from J, the junction kept 7 bases outside the gene matches. CDR3 amino acids: CASSFGGGGAYNEQFF. The CDR3 bases are TGTGCCAGCAGCTTCGGGGGCGGGGGGGCTTACAATGAGCAGTTCTTC.

With regard to this clone: A read error is likely, as this CDR3 ends without the conserved phenylalanine or tryptophan. This chain connects TRBV6-5 to TRBJ1-6; TRBD1 aligns across 11 bases. Trimming at V came to 8 bases and at J to 7 bases, leaving 1 base not matched to a gene. The germline CDR1 and CDR2 sequences are MNHEY and SVGAGI. This CDR3 region has 13 residues. Here the CDR3 DNA reads TGTGCCAGCTGGGACAGGGGGAATTCACCCCTCCACTCT. Translated: CASWDRGNSPLHS.

The rearrangement uses TRBV19 and TRBJ2-7; TRBD1 might be the D (6 bases). Trimming took off 4 bases at V and 0 bases at J, with 13 bases between the two ends. This CDR3 is 15 amino acids long. The germline CDR1 and CDR2 sequences are LNHDA and SQIVND (reference sequence). In nucleotides, the CDR3 is TGTGCCAGTAGTACCTCAGGGGCGCGCTCCTACGAGCAGTACTTC. Protein sequence: CASSTSGARSYEQYF.

The V call is TRBV5-4, the J call TRBJ2-7, with D tentatively TRBD1 (5 bases). CDR1 and CDR2 from the germline V gene are SGHNT and YYREEE (reference sequence). The CDR3 totals 12 residues. V was cut by 4 bases and J by 2 bases, with 7 bases left in between. In nucleotides, the CDR3 is TGTGCCAGCAGCAAGGACACCTACGAGCAGTACTTC. This codes for CASSKDTYEQYF.

The gene calls are TRBV9 and TRBJ1-1; 9 bases map to TRBD1. The CDR3 sequence is 16 residues long. Germline CDR1 SGDLS, CDR2 YYNGEE. The trim removed 3 bases at V and 7 bases at J, leaving 13 bases unmatched. The CDR3 loop reads CASSEGGQGWLGEAFF. The CDR3 bases are TGTGCCAGCAGCGAGGGCGGACAGGGGTGGTTAGGTGAAGCTTTCTTT.

The chain has TRBV7-2 and TRBJ2-7, with TRBD2 matching 10 bases. Looked up from germline, CDR1 is SGHTA and CDR2 is FQGNSA. The CDR3 length is 17 residues. V shed 0 bases and J 0 bases; nucleotides not matched to a gene: 5. CDR3 protein: CASSLAAGGPISYEQYF. As DNA, the CDR3 is TGTGCCAGCAGCTTAGCAGCGGGGGGGCCTATCTCCTACGAGCAGTACTTC.

The chain has TRBV19 and TRBJ2-5; D might be TRBD2 (6 bases). The CDR3 extends over 13 amino acids. Trimming took off 3 bases at V and 3 bases at J, with 8 bases between the two ends. Germline loops: CDR1 LNHDA, CDR2 SQIVND (reference sequence). CDR3 in amino acids: CASSIWGEETQYF. The CDR3 DNA is TGTGCCAGTAGTATTTGGGGGGAAGAGACCCAGTACTTC.